Below, one T cell receptor (beta chain) is given with its context. As yet, its antigen is unknown. The data belong to a study of T-cell memory formation after mild COVID-19. Study-wide context: The study found TCR clusters largely donor specific. Broader study findings: Chiefly within CM and EM were the contracting CD4+ clones; CD8+ ones were within EMRA. Day 15 to 85 contractors were CD4/CD8 balanced; later expanders leaned CD4+.

5'RACE primed from the constant segment yielded TCR alpha and TCR beta cDNA libraries bearing sample barcodes and UMIs. Each CDR3 protein is one row after TCRdb ran MiXCR on the 5' RACE reads. The sample consists of some 450,000 distinct CDR3 sequences, under 20% of them appearing once. Sequencing input: PBMCs or a T cell subset sorted from them (not recorded which). The TCR was taken from a man aged 18 to 29 who had mild COVID-19 (a few samples of this study predate the infection). Cell type and time point are not known.

In nucleotides, the CDR3 is TGCAGCGCCGGGGACAGGGGCATCTACAATGAGCAGTTCTTC. Its protein product is CSAGDRGIYNEQFF. The chain has TRBV29-1 and TRBJ2-1; 10 positions match TRBD1. In germline, CDR1 is SQVTM, CDR2 ANQGSEA. Trimming at V came to 7 bases and at J to 3 bases, leaving 6 bases not matched to a gene. There are 14 residues in the CDR3.